What follows describes a single T cell receptor beta chain. The antigen is unknown. This sample was taken from a study of response to subunit inactivated influenza vaccine. Study findings and constraints: A suggestion made by the authors is that each seasonal influenza vaccination recruits few new T cells.

TCRdb reanalysed the RT-PCR reads using MiXCR and keeps one entry per CDR3 protein. The data show 500,000 to 600,000 distinct CDR3 sequences, with less than 15% seen just once and around 10% held by the top ten. This receptor was taken from a man over 45 who received an inactivated influenza vaccine. Sample: PBMCs from blood, taken about 11 days after vaccination.

The CDR3 sequence is CSASRVSDTQYF. CDR3 DNA sequence: TGCAGTGCTAGTCGCGTTTCAGATACGCAGTATTTT. This chain links TRBV20-1 with TRBJ2-3; D is ambiguous. V was clipped by 3 bases and J by 4 bases, with 8 bases between them. The CDR3 has 12 amino acids. In germline, CDR1 is DFQATT, CDR2 SNEGSKA (reference sequence).